This TCR beta chain was recovered during a study of T cells in women clearing cervical HPV infection. Looking at the study overall: Cases were women with histologically confirmed HPV16-related CIN3 or worse, including 2 invasive cancers. Case blood drawn at lesion detection; control blood after infection cleared. General study findings and limits: Cases carried less TRBV6-7 than controls: roughly 0.12% versus 0.17%.

The method was immunoSEQ multiplex PCR; TCRdb's version includes in-frame clones alone and lacks a portion of them. The repertoire table contains some 21,000 clones. Concerning this clone itself: Its antigen is still unknown. The sequence runs out 3 residues before the end of the CDR3; the remainder is reconstructed from the germline J gene.

Trimming shortened V by 1 base and J by 5 bases, and 8 bases separated the two germline ends. The CDR3 sequence is 13 residues long. This sequence originates from a woman aged 18 to 75 with a cervical HPV16 infection that either progressed to CIN3+ or cleared (not recorded which). Sequenced material: blood buffy coat. J is TRBJ1-2 and V is TRBV12-3 or TRBV12-4, with D uncertain. The sequenced CDR3 bases are TGTGCCAGCAGTTTAGGATCACGGTATGGC. Translated: CASSLGSRYG. In full, the CDR3 reads CASSLGSRYGYTF.